The 30 T cell receptor beta chains below were found in one sample sequenced in a study of yellow fever vaccine responses in identical twins. TCRdb reprocessed the RT-PCR reads with MiXCR, giving one entry per CDR3 protein. The repertoire holds 2,500 to 3,000 distinct CDR3 sequences, with roughly nine tenths as singletons. Sequenced material: T cells from blood (PBMCs), unsorted or a sorted subset (not recorded which), taken before or after yellow fever vaccination (not recorded which). The receptors stem from a woman aged 18 to 35 who received the yellow fever vaccine.

This chain connects TRBV10-1 to TRBJ2-2; 12 bases line up with TRBD2. Per the germline V gene, CDR1 is WNHNN and CDR2 is SYGVQD (reference sequence). The V gene end was trimmed by 5 bases and the J gene end by 1 base; junction bases not matched to a gene: 2. CDR3 length: 16 amino acids. The CDR3 sequence: CASSTSGGLNTGELFF. Here the CDR3 DNA reads TGCGCCAGCAGTACTAGCGGGGGGTTGAACACCGGGGAGCTGTTTTTT.

V gene TRBV28 combines with J gene TRBJ2-1, with 9 positions matching TRBD2. V dropped 7 bases and J dropped 4; count of bases not matched to a gene: 5. This CDR3 is built from 14 residues. Germline V lookup: CDR1 MDHEN, CDR2 SYDVKM. The CDR3 sequence: CASITSGRYNEQFF. CDR3 DNA sequence: TGTGCCAGCATTACTAGCGGGCGATACAATGAGCAGTTCTTC.

V is TRBV4-3 and J is TRBJ2-7; D is uncertain. Trimming shortened V by 0 bases and J by 4 bases, and 19 bases separated the two germline ends. Looked up from germline, CDR1 is LGHNA and CDR2 is YSLEER. The CDR3 length is 17 residues. The CDR3 coding sequence is TGCGCCAGCAGCCAAGAAAGGAAGGTAGCCCAAGCATACGAGCAGTACTTC. This codes for CASSQERKVAQAYEQYF.

This clonotype was detected a few times. The rearrangement joins TRBV29-1 to TRBJ2-7; 8 bases align to TRBD1. The CDR3 loop spans 13 amino acids. Germline V CDR1 and CDR2: SQVTM, ANQGSEA. Germline trimming cut 6 bases from V and 3 bases from J; bases unmatched to any gene: 7. CDR3 bases: TGCAGCGTCCGGCGGGACAGGAGCTACGAGCAGTACTTC. Its translation is CSVRRDRSYEQYF.

The chain combines TRBV10-3 with TRBJ1-5, with a possible D match to TRBD1 (6 bases). The V end lost 10 bases, the J end lost 11 bases, and 12 bases lay between the germline ends. The CDR3 covers 10 residues. Germline V gene sequence: CDR1 ENHRY, CDR2 SYGVKD. CDR3 sequence: CATGGQTQHF. Here the CDR3 DNA reads TGTGCCACGGGGGGCCAGACCCAGCATTTT.

This chain links TRBV7-8 with TRBJ2-7, with 10 bases that match TRBD1. Trimming cost V 6 bases and J 0 bases; bases outside gene matches: 5. The CDR3 length is 15 residues. Germline V gene data show CDR1 as SGHVS and CDR2 as FQNEAQ. The CDR3 protein is CASSFRDRGSYEQYF. The DNA for the CDR3 is TGTGCCAGCAGTTTCCGGGACAGGGGCTCCTACGAGCAGTACTTC.

The gene calls are TRBV2 and TRBJ2-1; D not resolved. CDR3 size: 12 residues. Germline lookup yields CDR1 SNHLY and CDR2 FYNNEI. Between the trimmed V and J ends, which lost 3 bases and 7 bases, there was a span of 7 bases. The CDR3 sequence: CASSDRLNEQFF. The CDR3 DNA is TGTGCCAGCAGTGATCGGTTGAATGAGCAGTTCTTC. Variable domain in full (rest from reference TRBV2 and TRBJ2-1): EPEVTQTPSHQVTQMGQEVILRCVPISNHLYFYWYRQILGQKVEFLVSFYNNEISEKSEIFDDQFSVERPDGSNFTLKIRSTKLEDSAMYFCASSDRLNEQFFGPGTRLTVL.

The V gene is TRBV12-3 or TRBV12-4, the J gene TRBJ1-2, with 9 bases aligning to TRBD1. The CDR3 runs to 14 residues. V was pared by 9 bases and J by 6 bases, with 11 bases of the junction left unmatched. CDR3 in amino acids: CASAGTGRGNGYTF. The CDR3 coding sequence is TGTGCCAGTGCCGGGACAGGGCGCGGAAATGGCTACACCTTC.

This chain joins TRBV11-2 and TRBJ2-3; TRBD2 agrees at 13 bases. CDR1 and CDR2 from the germline V gene are SGHAT and FQNNGV. The J segment lost 5 bases and the V segment lost 3 bases, leaving 14 bases of the junction unmatched. The CDR3 has 19 residues. The CDR3 DNA follows: TGTGCCAGCAGCTTTCGACTAGCGGGAGGAAAGTCTAGTCTAGATACGCAGTATTTT. Its protein is CASSFRLAGGKSSLDTQYF.

This rearrangement joins TRBV12-3 or TRBV12-4 to TRBJ2-1; 9 bases are a match to TRBD2. V was pared by 6 bases and J by 3 bases, with 6 bases of the junction left unmatched. The CDR3 extends over 15 amino acids. The CDR3 nucleotides read TGTGCCAGCAGAGCCGGGACTAGCAGCTACAATGAGCAGTTCTTC. It specifies CASRAGTSSYNEQFF.

The rearrangement links TRBV2 to TRBJ2-1, with D possibly TRBD1 on 5 matching bases. Germline CDR1 SNHLY, CDR2 FYNNEI. V was clipped by 2 bases and J by 6 bases, with 8 bases between them. CDR3 length: 13 amino acids. The CDR3 sequence: CASSEFRANEQFF. CDR3 sequence (DNA): TGTGCCAGCAGTGAATTCAGGGCCAATGAGCAGTTCTTC.

This clonotype showed up just a few times. The V gene is TRBV15, the J gene TRBJ2-3; TRBD1 matches 9 bases. The CDR3 is 16 residues long. The ends lost 2 bases at V and 5 bases at J; junction bases unmatched: 8. Germline V lookup: CDR1 LNHNV, CDR2 YYDKDF (reference sequence). CDR3 DNA sequence: TGTGCCACCAGCAGACGTGTCGGGACAGGGCAAGATACGCAGTATTTT. It translates to CATSRRVGTGQDTQYF.

J is TRBJ1-1 and V is TRBV18, with D uncertain. V gave up 1 base and J gave up 3 bases, with 12 bases separating them. Germline CDR1 KGHSH, CDR2 LQKENI. The length of the CDR3 is 15 residues. The CDR3 DNA is TGTGCCAGCTCACCACTCCCTTTCTTGGACACTGAAGCTTTCTTT. Amino acid sequence: CASSPLPFLDTEAFF.

About this clonotype: Because the CDR3's place on the DNA is in doubt, the DNA is left out and the CDR3 is given as listed by TCRdb. This sequence joins TRBV4-3 and TRBJ2-1; the table's D call, TRBD2, was not checked against the DNA. The CDR3 adds up to 16 amino acids, both ends counted. Germline V CDR1 and CDR2: LGHNA, YSLEER. The CDR3 sequence: CASSTTSGFGSGEQFF.

A single count supports this clonotype. The chain joins TRBV20-1 to TRBJ2-7; maybe TRBD2 (5 bases). Per germline, CDR1 DFQATT and CDR2 SNEGSKA (reference sequence). CDR3 size: 13 residues. Trimming pared 6 bases from V and 0 bases from J, leaving 12 bases between. CDR3 sequence: CSASADPSYEQYF. In DNA, the CDR3 is TGCAGTGCCTCAGCGGACCCCTCCTACGAGCAGTACTTC.

This chain's CDR3 is CASSLEDHNEQFF. Written as DNA, the CDR3 is TGTGCCAGCAGCTTGGAGGACCACAATGAGCAGTTCTTC. J is TRBJ2-1 and V is TRBV5-4; no clear D gene. Looked up from germline, CDR1 is SGHNT and CDR2 is YYREEE (reference sequence). This CDR3 has 13 residues. V shed 0 bases and J shed 5 bases, with 6 bases lying between them.

V and J are TRBV10-3 and TRBJ2-7; TRBD2 matches 11 bases. This CDR3 has 14 amino acids. V lost 10 bases, J lost 4 bases, and 9 bases stayed unmatched. Per germline, CDR1 ENHRY and CDR2 SYGVKD. The CDR3 coding sequence is TGTGCCACCTCCACCGGGACTAGCGGTTACGAGCAGTACTTC. Residues: CATSTGTSGYEQYF.

This chain links TRBV27 with TRBJ2-7; D gene unclear. Trimming cost V 5 bases and J 2 bases, with 4 bases left between them. CDR1 is MNHEY and CDR2 is SMNVEV in the germline V gene (reference sequence). The CDR3 extends over 11 amino acids. DNA of the CDR3: TGTGCCAGCAGTGACACCTACGAGCAGTACTTC. It encodes CASSDTYEQYF.

The rearrangement joins TRBV4-2 to TRBJ2-5; D not certain. The CDR3 has 13 amino acids. Germline CDR1 LGHNA, CDR2 YNFKEQ. Trimming took 4 bases from V and 5 from J, leaving 11 bases between them. As DNA, the CDR3 is TGTGCCAGCAGCCCACTCCAGAGTGAGACCCAGTACTTC. This sequence encodes CASSPLQSETQYF.

This sequence joins TRBV12-3 or TRBV12-4 and TRBJ2-2; D may be TRBD1 (6 bases). This CDR3 region has 15 residues. The V gene lost 1 base and the J gene lost 3 bases, with 9 bases spanning the gap. The CDR3 protein is CASSLGGLDTGELFF. In DNA form, the CDR3 reads TGTGCCAGCAGTTTAGGGGGGCTGGACACCGGGGAGCTGTTTTTT.

This sequence joins TRBV3-1 and TRBJ2-1; tentatively, D is TRBD2 (7 bases). The V end was cut by 2 bases, the J end by 8 bases, with 16 bases between. This CDR3 region has 15 residues. Germline-derived CDR1 and CDR2 are LGHDT and YNNKEL (reference sequence). In DNA, the CDR3 is TGTGCCAGCAGCCAACTGAAAGGGGGGGCGGATGAGCAGTTCTTC. Its translation: CASSQLKGGADEQFF.

This clonotype was picked up a small number of times. V and J are TRBV20-1 and TRBJ1-2, with 7 positions matching TRBD1. The CDR3 has 15 amino acids. Germline lookup yields CDR1 DFQATT and CDR2 SNEGSKA (reference sequence). With V trimmed by 3 bases and J by 2 bases, 9 bases remained unmatched. CDR3 protein: CSARGIGTVNYGYTF. CDR3 DNA: TGCAGTGCTAGGGGTATCGGGACAGTGAACTATGGCTACACCTTC.

V gene TRBV4-3 combines with J gene TRBJ2-7; the D gene is possibly TRBD1 (6 bases). Germline CDR1 LGHNA, CDR2 YSLEER. This CDR3 is 14 amino acids long. The V end lost 0 bases, the J end lost 5 bases, and 11 bases lay between the germline ends. The CDR3 coding sequence is TGCGCCAGCAGCCAAGATAGGGGGTTGGACGAGCAGTACTTC. Its translation: CASSQDRGLDEQYF.

The V gene is TRBV24-1, the J gene TRBJ2-5; 7 nucleotides match TRBD2. CDR3 length: 18 residues. Germline CDR1 and CDR2: KGHDR and SFDVKD. V lost 4 bases to trimming and J lost 4 bases; unmatched junction nucleotides: 17. CDR3 DNA: TGTGCCACCAGTGACCTCTGGGGCGGGAGCGAGGGCGGAGAGACCCAGTACTTC. The encoded protein is CATSDLWGGSEGGETQYF.

This clonotype turned up a few times. The chain employs TRBV6-5 and TRBJ1-5, with D unclear. CDR3 size: 15 residues. V dropped 1 base and J dropped 2 bases, with 9 bases sitting between them. Germline CDR1 and CDR2: MNHEY and SVGAGI. Here the CDR3 reads CASSYLAQGNQPQHF. CDR3 in DNA: TGTGCCAGCAGTTACTTAGCCCAGGGCAATCAGCCCCAGCATTTT.

This rearrangement joins TRBV7-9 to TRBJ2-2; TRBD1 aligns across 9 bases. The CDR3 sequence is 15 residues long. Losses at the gene ends were 3 bases for V and 5 bases for J; bases not matched to a gene: 4. The germline CDR1 and CDR2 sequences are SEHNR and FQNEAQ (reference sequence). For the CDR3, the DNA is TGTGCCAGCAGCTTGGGGACAGGGAGGACCGGGGAGCTGTTTTTT. It specifies CASSLGTGRTGELFF.

This chain uses TRBV12-3 or TRBV12-4 with TRBJ2-1, with D perhaps TRBD2 (5 bases). Trimming took 3 bases from V and 4 from J, leaving 25 bases between them. This CDR3 region has 19 residues. CDR3 residues: CASSFSLGDYHYYYNEQFF. The CDR3 DNA reads TGTGCCAGCAGTTTTAGTCTCGGAGACTACCACTACTATTACAATGAGCAGTTCTTC.

This clonotype occurred a few times. DNA for the CDR3: TGTGCCATCAGTGAGTCCGGGGGCTCTGGGGCCAACGTCCTGACTTTC. This encodes CAISESGGSGANVLTF. This rearrangement joins TRBV10-3 to TRBJ2-6, with D possibly matching TRBD2 (6 bases). The CDR3 contains 16 residues. V lost 0 bases, J lost 0 bases, and 6 bases lay in between. Germline V gene data show CDR1 as ENHRY and CDR2 as SYGVKD.

This clonotype came up a few times. The rearrangement uses TRBV6-1 and TRBJ2-1; tentative D call: TRBD1 (7 bases). The CDR3 is 13 amino acids. CDR1 MNHNS and CDR2 SASEGT come from the germline V gene. V lost 6 bases and J lost 13, with 19 bases in between. The CDR3: CASRSDREAGQFF. The CDR3 DNA sequence: TGTGCCAGCAGGAGCGACAGGGAGGCGGGCCAGTTCTTC.

In DNA form, the CDR3 reads TGTGCCAGCAGCTCGACCCATTTGGACACCGGGGAGCTGTTTTTT. This codes for CASSSTHLDTGELFF. This chain connects TRBV7-9 to TRBJ2-2; D gene ambiguous. The CDR3 runs 15 residues. Per germline, CDR1 SEHNR and CDR2 FQNEAQ (reference sequence). V was clipped by 4 bases and J by 3 bases, with 12 bases between them.